This entry describes one TCR beta chain. What it binds is unknown. Included in the TCR beta cDNA libraries were unique molecular identifiers. TCRdb called the PCR reads again in MiXCR, with one record for every CDR3 protein. The repertoire has roughly 600,000 distinct CDR3 sequences, around 44% of them found once; the top ten carry roughly 1.8%. Losses at the gene ends were 8 bases for V and 9 bases for J; bases not matched to a gene: 5. The CDR3 contains 12 residues. The sample is drawn from a study of post-analysis software for immune sequencing data. Study observations and caveats: Controls had lower frequencies than patients of 4 or 5 TRBV segments, which included TRBV5-6, TRBV5-1 and TRBV20-1.

Sequencing used blood. This TCR came from a girl aged 5 to 17 with multiple sclerosis. V usage is TRBV12-3 or TRBV12-4 and J usage is TRBJ2-1; 9 nucleotides agree with TRBD2. Here the CDR3 reads CASRPAGGEQFF. The CDR3 DNA sequence: TGTGCCAGCCGCCCAGCGGGAGGTGAGCAGTTCTTC.